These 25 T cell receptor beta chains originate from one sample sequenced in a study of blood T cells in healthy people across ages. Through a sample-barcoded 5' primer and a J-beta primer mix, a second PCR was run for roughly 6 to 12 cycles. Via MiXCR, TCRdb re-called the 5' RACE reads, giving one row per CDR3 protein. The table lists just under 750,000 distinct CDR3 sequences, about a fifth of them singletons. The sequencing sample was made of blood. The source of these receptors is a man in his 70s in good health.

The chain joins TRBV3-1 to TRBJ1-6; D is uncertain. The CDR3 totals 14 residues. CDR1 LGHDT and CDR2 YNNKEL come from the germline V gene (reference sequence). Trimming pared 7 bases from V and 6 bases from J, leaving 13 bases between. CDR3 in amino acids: CASTGPVANSPLHF. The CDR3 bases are TGTGCCAGCACCGGCCCGGTGGCTAATTCACCCCTCCACTTT.

CDR3 nucleotide sequence: TGCGCCAGCAGCCTCGTCGAGGGCTTTGAAGCTTTCTTT. This translates into CASSLVEGFEAFF. V and J are TRBV5-1 and TRBJ1-1; D uncertain. The CDR3 has 13 amino acids. CDR1 is SGHRS and CDR2 is YFSETQ in the germline V gene. V was trimmed by 4 bases and J by 7 bases, leaving 14 bases between them.

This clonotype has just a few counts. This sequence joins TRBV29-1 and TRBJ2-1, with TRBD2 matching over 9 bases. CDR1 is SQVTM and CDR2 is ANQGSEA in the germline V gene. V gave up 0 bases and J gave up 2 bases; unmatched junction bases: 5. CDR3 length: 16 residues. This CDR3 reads CSVEEETSGTYNEQFF. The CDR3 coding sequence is TGCAGCGTTGAAGAGGAGACTAGCGGCACCTACAATGAGCAGTTCTTC.

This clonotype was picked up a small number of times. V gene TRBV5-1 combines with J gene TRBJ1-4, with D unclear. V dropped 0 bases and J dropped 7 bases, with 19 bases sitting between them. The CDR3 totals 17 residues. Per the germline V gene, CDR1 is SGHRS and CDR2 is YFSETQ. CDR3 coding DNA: TGCGCCAGCAGCTTGGCCATTGGGTCCGGAGGGAGTGAAAAACTGTTTTTT. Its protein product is CASSLAIGSGGSEKLFF.

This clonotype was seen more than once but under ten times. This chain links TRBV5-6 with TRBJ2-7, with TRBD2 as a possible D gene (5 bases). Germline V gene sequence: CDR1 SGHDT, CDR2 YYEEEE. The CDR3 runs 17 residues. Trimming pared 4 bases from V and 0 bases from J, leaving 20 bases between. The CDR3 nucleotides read TGTGCCAGCAGCCCCGGGATCCGGTTCTGGGGCTCCTACGAGCAGTACGTC. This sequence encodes CASSPGIRFWGSYEQYV.

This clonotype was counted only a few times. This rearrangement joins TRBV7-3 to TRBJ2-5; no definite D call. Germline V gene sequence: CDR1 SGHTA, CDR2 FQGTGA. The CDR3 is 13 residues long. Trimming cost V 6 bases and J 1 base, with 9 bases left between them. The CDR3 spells CASSKVVQETQYF. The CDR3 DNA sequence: TGTGCCAGCAGTAAAGTAGTCCAAGAGACCCAGTACTTC.

CDR3 bases: TGTGCCAGCAGTTACTCTGCAGGGAATGCTCAAGAGACCCAGTACTTC. Translation: CASSYSAGNAQETQYF. This chain uses TRBV6-2 or TRBV6-3 with TRBJ2-7; TRBD1 might be the D (5 bases). The J call may be wrong; the DNA end is better matched by TRBJ2-5. CDR1 and CDR2 (germline): MNHEY, SVGEGT. The CDR3 length is 16 residues.

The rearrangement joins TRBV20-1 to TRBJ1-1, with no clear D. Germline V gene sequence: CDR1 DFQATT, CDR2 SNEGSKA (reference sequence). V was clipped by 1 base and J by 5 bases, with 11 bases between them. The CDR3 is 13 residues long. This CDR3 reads CSARGAGRTEAFF. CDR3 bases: TGCAGTGCTAGAGGGGCCGGGAGGACTGAAGCTTTCTTT.

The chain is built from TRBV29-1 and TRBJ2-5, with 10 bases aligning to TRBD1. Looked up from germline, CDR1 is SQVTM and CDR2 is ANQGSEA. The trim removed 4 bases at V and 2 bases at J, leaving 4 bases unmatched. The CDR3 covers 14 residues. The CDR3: CSVGGGQGQETQYF. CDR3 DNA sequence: TGCAGCGTTGGAGGGGGACAGGGGCAAGAGACCCAGTACTTC.

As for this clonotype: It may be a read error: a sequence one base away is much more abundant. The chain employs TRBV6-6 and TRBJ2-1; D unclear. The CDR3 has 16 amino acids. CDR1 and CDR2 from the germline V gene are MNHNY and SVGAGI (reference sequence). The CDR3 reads CASSPTSGGSYNEQLF. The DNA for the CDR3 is TGTGCCAGCAGTCCGACCTCTGGCGGCTCCTACAATGAGCAGCTCTTC.

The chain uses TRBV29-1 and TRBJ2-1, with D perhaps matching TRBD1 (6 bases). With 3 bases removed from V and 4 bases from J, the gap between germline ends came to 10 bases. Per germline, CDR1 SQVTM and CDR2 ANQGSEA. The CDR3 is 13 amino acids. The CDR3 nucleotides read TGCAGCGTTGACGCTGGACAGTACAATGAGCAGTTCTTC. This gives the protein CSVDAGQYNEQFF.

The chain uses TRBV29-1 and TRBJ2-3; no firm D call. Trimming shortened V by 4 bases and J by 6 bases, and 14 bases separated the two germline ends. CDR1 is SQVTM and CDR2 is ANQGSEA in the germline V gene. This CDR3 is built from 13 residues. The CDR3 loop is CSVVSLFPDTQYF. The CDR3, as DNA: TGCAGCGTTGTTTCCCTGTTCCCGGATACGCAGTATTTT.

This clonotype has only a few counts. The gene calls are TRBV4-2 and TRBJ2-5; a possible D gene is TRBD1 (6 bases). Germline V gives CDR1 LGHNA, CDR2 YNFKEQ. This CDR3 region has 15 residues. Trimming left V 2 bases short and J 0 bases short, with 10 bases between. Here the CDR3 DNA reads TGTGCCAGCAGCCAACACGGACAGAACCAAGAGACCCAGTACTTC. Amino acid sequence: CASSQHGQNQETQYF.

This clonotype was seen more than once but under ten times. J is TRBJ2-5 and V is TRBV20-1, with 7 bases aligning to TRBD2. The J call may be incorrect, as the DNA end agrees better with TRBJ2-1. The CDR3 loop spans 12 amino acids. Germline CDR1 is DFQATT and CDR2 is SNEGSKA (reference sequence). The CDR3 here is CSARAGVREQFF. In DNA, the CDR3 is TGCAGTGCTAGGGCGGGAGTACGAGAGCAGTTCTTC.

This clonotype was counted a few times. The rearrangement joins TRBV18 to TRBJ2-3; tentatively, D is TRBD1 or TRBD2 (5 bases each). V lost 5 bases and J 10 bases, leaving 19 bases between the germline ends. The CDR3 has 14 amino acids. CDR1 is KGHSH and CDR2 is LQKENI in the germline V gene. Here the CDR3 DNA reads TGTGCCAGCTCATGGGACGCCGTTAGCGAGGCGCAGTATTTT. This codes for CASSWDAVSEAQYF.

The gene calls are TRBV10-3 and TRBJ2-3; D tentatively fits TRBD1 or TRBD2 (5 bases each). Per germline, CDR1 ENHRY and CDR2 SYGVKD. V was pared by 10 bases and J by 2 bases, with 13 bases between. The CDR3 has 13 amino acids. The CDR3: CATGDLNTDTQYF. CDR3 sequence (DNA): TGTGCCACCGGGGACCTTAACACAGATACGCAGTATTTT.

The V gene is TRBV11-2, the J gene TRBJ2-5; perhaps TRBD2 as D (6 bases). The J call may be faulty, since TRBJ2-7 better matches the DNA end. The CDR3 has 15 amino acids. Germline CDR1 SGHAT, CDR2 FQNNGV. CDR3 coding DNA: TGTGCCAGCAGCTTAGATGCGGGACCGATCTACGAGCAGTACTTC. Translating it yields CASSLDAGPIYEQYF.

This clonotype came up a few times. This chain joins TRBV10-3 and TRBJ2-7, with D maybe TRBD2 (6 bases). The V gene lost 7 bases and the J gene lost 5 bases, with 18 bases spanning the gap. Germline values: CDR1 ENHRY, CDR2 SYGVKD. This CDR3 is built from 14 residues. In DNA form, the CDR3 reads TGTGCCATCAACATTCGGGACTCTCCCAACGAGCAGTACGTC. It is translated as CAINIRDSPNEQYV.

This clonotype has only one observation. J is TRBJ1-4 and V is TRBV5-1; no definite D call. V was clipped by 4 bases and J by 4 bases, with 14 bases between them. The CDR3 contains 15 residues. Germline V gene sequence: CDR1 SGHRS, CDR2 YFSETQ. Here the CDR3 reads CASSLTSGNNEKLFF. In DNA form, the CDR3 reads TGCGCCAGCAGCCTCACGTCGGGGAATAATGAAAAACTGTTTTTT. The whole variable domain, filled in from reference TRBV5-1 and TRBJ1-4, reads KAGVTQTPRYLIKTRGQQVTLSCSPISGHRSVSWYQQTPGQGLQFLFEYFSETQRNKGNFPGRFSGRQFSNSRSEMNVSTLELGDSALYLCASSLTSGNNEKLFFGSGTQLSVL.

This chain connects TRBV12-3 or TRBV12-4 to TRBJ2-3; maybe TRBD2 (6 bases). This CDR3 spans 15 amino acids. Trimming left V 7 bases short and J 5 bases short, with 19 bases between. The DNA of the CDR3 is TGTGCCAGCACCCCCGGCAGAGTGGGAGGAGATACGCAGTATTTT. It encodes CASTPGRVGGDTQYF.

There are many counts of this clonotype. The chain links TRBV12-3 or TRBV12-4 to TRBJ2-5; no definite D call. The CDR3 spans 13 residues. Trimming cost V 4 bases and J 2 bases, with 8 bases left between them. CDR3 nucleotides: TGTGCCAGCAGTTCTGGACGGCAAGAGACCCAGTACTTC. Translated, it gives CASSSGRQETQYF.

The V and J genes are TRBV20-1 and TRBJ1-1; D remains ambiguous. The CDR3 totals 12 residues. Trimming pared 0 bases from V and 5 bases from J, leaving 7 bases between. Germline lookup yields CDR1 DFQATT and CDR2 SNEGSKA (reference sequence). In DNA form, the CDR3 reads TGCAGTGCTAGAGATCTTGTGACTGAAGCTTTCTTT. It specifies CSARDLVTEAFF.

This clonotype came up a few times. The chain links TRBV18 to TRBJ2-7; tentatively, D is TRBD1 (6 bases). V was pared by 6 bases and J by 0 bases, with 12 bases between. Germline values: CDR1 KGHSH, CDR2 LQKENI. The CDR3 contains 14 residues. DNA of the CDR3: TGTGCCAGCTCCTCCTTACAGGGCTCCTACGAGCAGTACTTC. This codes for CASSSLQGSYEQYF.

The CDR3 protein is CASSFPGIYNEQFF. CDR3 nucleotide sequence: TGTGCCAGCAGCTTCCCAGGGATCTACAATGAGCAGTTCTTC. This sequence joins TRBV7-2 and TRBJ2-1; perhaps TRBD1 as D (5 bases). The length of the CDR3 is 14 residues. V lost 3 bases, J lost 3 bases, and 9 bases lay in between. The germline gives CDR1 SGHTA, CDR2 FQGNSA.

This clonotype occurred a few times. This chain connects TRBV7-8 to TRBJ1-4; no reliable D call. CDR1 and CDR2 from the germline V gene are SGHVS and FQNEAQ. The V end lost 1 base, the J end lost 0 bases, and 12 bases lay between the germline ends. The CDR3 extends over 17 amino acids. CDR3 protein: CASSLVPGWSTNEKLFF. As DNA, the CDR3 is TGTGCCAGCAGCTTAGTCCCTGGATGGTCAACTAATGAAAAACTGTTTTTT.